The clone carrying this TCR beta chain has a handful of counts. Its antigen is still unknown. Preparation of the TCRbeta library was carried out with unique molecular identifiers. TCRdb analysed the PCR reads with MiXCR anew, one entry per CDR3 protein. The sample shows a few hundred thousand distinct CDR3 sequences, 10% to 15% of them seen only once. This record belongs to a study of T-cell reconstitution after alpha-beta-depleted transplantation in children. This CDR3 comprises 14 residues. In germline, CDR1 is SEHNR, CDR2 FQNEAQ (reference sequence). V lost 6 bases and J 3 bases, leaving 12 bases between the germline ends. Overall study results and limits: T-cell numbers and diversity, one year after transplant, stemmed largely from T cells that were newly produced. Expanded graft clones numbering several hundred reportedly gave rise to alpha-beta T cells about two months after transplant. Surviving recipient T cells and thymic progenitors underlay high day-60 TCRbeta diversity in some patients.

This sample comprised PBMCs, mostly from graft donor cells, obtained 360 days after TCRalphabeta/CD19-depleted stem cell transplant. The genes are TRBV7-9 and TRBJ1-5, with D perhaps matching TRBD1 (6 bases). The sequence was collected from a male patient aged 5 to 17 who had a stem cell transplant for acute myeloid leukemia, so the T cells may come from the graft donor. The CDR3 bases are TGTGCCAGCAGGTTTGGGGGGGCCAATCAGCCCCAGCATTTT. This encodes CASRFGGANQPQHF.